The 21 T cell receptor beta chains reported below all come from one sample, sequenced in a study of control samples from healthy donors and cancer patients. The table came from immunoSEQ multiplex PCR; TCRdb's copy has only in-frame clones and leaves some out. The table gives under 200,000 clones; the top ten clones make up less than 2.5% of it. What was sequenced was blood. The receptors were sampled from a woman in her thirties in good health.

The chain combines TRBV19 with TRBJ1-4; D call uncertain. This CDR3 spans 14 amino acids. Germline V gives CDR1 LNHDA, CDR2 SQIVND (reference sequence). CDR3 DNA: TGTGCTAGCTCGGCCCCTTACGCGGAAGAAAAACTGTTTTTT. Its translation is CASSAPYAEEKLFF.

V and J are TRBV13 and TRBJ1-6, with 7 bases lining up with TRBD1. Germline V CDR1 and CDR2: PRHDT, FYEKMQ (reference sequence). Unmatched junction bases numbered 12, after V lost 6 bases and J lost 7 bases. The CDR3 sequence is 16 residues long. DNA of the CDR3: TGTGCCAGCAGTCGTTACCGGGACAGAGAGAATTCACCCCTCCACTTT. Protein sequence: CASSRYRDRENSPLHF.

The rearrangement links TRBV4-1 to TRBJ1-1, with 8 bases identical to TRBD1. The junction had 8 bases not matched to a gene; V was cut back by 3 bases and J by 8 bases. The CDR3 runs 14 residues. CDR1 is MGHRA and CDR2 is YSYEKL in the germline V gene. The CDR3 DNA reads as TGCGCCAGCAGCCATGGTATCCGGGACAGGGAAGCTTTCTTT. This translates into CASSHGIRDREAFF.

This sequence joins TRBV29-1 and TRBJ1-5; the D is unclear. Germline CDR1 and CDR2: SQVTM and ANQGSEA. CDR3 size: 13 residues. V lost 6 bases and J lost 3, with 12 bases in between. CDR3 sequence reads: CSVQDGPNQPQHF. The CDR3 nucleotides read TGCAGCGTCCAAGACGGACCCAATCAGCCCCAGCATTTT. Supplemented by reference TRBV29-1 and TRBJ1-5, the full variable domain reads SAVISQKPSRDICQRGTSLTIQCQVDSQVTMMFWYRQQPGQSLTLIATANQGSEATYESGFVIDKFPISRPNLTFSTLTVSNMSPEDSSIYLCSVQDGPNQPQHFGDGTRLSIL.

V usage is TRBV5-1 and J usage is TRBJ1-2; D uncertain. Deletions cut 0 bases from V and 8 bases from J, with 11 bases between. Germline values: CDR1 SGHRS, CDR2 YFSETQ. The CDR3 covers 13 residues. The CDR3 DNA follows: TGCGCCAGCAGCTTGGTGAACCTTGAGGGCTACACCTTC. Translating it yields CASSLVNLEGYTF.

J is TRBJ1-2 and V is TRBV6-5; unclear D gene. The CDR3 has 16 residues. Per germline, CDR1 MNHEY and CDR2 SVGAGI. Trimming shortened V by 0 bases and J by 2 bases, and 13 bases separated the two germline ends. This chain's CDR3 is CASSYSIVGSNYGYTF. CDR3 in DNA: TGTGCCAGCAGTTACTCGATAGTGGGATCCAACTATGGCTACACCTTC.

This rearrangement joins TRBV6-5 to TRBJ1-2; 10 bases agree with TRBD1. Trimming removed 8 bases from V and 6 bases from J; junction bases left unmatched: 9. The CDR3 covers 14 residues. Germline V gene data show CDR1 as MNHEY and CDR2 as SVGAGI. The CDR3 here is CASGPGQGIHGYTF. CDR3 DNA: TGTGCCAGCGGGCCGGGACAGGGGATCCATGGCTACACCTTC.

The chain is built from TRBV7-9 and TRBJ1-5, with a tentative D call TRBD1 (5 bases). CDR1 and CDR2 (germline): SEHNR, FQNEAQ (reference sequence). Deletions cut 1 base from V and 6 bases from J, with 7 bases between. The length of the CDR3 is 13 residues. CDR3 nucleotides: TGTGCCAGCAGCTTAGACGGGACTCAGCCCCAGCATTTT. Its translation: CASSLDGTQPQHF.

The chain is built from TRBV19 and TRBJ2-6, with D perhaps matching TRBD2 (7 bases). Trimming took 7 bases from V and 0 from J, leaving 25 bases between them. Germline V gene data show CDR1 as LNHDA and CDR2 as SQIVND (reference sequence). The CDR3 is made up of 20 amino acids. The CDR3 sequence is CASTGGGRGGLLSGANVLTF. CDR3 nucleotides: TGTGCCAGTACGGGGGGCGGCAGGGGAGGTCTCCTCTCTGGGGCCAACGTCCTGACTTTC. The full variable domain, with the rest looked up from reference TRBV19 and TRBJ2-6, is DGGITQSPKYLFRKEGQNVTLSCEQNLNHDAMYWYRQDPGQGLRLIYYSQIVNDFQKGDIAEGYSVSREKKESFPLTVTSAQKNPTAFYLCASTGGGRGGLLSGANVLTFGAGSRLTVL.

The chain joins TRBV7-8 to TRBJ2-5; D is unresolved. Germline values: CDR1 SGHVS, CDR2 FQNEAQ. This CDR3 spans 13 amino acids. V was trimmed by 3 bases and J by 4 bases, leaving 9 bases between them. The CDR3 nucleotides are TGTGCCAGCAGCTTTAGGATTGTAGAGACCCAGTACTTC. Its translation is CASSFRIVETQYF.

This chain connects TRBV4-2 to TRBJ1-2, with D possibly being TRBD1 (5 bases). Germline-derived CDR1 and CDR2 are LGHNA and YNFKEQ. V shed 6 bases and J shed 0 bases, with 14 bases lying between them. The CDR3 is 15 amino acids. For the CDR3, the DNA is TGTGCCAGCAGTCACCGGGACTTAGCTAACTATGGCTACACCTTC. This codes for CASSHRDLANYGYTF.

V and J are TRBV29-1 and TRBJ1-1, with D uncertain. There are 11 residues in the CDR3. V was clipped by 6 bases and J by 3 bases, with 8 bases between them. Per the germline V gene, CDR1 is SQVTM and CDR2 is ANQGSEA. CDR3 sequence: CSVWRYTEAFF. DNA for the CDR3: TGCAGCGTATGGAGGTACACTGAAGCTTTCTTT.

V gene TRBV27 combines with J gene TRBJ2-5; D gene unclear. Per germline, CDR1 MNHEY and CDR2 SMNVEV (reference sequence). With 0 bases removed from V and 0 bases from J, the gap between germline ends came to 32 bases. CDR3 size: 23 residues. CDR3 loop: CASSLSSENALGHGRFYQETQYF. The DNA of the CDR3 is TGTGCCAGCAGTTTATCGTCGGAAAACGCGCTCGGGCACGGCCGGTTCTACCAAGAGACCCAGTACTTC.

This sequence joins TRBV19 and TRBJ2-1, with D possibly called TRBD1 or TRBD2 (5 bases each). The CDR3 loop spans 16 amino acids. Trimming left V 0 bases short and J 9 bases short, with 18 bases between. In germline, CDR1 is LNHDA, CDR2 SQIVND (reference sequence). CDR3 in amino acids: CASSIDTGTARGEQFF. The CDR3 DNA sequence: TGTGCCAGTAGTATAGATACGGGGACGGCTAGGGGTGAGCAGTTCTTC.

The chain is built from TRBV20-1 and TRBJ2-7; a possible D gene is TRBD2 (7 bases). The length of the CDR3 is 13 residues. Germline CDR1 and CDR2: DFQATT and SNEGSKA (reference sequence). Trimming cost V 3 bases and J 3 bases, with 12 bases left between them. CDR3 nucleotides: TGCAGTGCTAGTTGGCGGGGGCGCTACGAGCAGTACTTC. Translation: CSASWRGRYEQYF.

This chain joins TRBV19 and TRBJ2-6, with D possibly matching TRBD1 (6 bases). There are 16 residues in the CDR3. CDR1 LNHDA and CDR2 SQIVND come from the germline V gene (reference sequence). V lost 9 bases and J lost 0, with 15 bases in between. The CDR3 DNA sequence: TGTGCCAGGATTACAGGGATCCACTCTGGGGCCAACGTCCTGACTTTC. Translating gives CARITGIHSGANVLTF. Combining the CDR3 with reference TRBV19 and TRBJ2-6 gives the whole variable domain DGGITQSPKYLFRKEGQNVTLSCEQNLNHDAMYWYRQDPGQGLRLIYYSQIVNDFQKGDIAEGYSVSREKKESFPLTVTSAQKNPTAFYLCARITGIHSGANVLTFGAGSRLTVL.

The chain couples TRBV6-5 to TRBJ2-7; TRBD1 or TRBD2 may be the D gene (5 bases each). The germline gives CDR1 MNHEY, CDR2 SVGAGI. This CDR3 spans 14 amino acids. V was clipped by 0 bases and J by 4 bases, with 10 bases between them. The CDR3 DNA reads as TGTGCCAGCAGTTACTCGGGGACCGAGTACGAGCAGTACTTC. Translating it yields CASSYSGTEYEQYF.

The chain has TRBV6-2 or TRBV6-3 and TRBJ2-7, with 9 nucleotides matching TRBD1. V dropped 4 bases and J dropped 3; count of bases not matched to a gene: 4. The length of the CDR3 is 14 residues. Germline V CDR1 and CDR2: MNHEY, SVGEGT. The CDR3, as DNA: TGTGCCAGCAGTTGGGGACAGGGAAACTACGAGCAGTACTTC. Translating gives CASSWGQGNYEQYF.

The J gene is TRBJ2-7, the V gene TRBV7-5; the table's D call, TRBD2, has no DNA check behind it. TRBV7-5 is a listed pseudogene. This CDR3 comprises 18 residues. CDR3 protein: CARSLGPRGGLIWGEQYF. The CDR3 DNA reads TGTGCCAGAAGCTTAGGCCCCCGTGGCGGACTTATATGGGGCGAGCAGTACTTC.

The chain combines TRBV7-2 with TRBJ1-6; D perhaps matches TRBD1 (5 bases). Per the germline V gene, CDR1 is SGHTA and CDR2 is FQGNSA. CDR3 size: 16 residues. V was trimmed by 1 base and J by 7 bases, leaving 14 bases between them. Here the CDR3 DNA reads TGTGCCAGCAGCTTAGTCTTAGGGACCGCAAATTCACCCCTCCACTTT. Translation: CASSLVLGTANSPLHF.

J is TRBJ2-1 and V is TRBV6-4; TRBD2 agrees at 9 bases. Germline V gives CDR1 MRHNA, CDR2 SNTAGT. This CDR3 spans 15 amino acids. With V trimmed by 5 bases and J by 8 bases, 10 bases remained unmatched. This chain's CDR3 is CASSLYSGGVDEQFF. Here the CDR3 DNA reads TGTGCCAGCAGTCTTTATAGCGGGGGAGTCGATGAGCAGTTCTTC.